This T cell receptor beta chain was captured by sequencing in a study of CD8 T cells in Susac syndrome (dated by TCRdb to between 2019 and 2020). Regarding the research as a whole: Among the sequenced Susac syndrome patients, 5 or 6 had clinically active disease and under 10 were in clinical remission. Susac syndrome patients were therapy-naive, on corticosteroids (some also receiving IVIg), or on IVIg alone at blood withdrawal. Whether CD8+ T cell activation and differentiation in Susac syndrome was antigen driven was tested using repertoire sequencing.

Beyond this particular receptor, the publication reports: The study acknowledged that relatively few individuals were included in the TCR sequencing and HLA analysis. The CD4+ T cell repertoire of patients with Susac syndrome showed no detectable clonal expansion.

Peripheral blood CD8+ and CD4+ T cells from healthy donors, Susac syndrome patients and multiple sclerosis patients were profiled by high-throughput TCR beta sequencing. The Susac syndrome patients fulfilled recently defined diagnostic criteria for either definite or probable disease. Bulk CD8+ and CD4+ T cells were purified magnetically by negative isolation, whereas CD8+ TEMRA cells were enriched by FACS. Blood was collected in EDTA tubes and processed within 24 hours, with PBMCs isolated through density gradient centrifugation. PBMCs intended for TCR sequencing were frozen in liquid nitrogen and were later thawed in a 37 degrees C water bath. The sorted or isolated CD4+, CD8+ and CD8+ TEMRA cells had a purity of 90% or higher. The germline V gene gives CDR1 as SGDLS and CDR2 as YYNGEE. V is pruned by 0 bases and J by 4 bases, leaving 4 bases of the junction without a gene match. The CDR3 has 14 amino acids, counting the end cysteine and phenylalanine. Kept here is only the CDR3 DNA, which spans 42 bases and is read in frame from base 1.

RNA was extracted using the RNeasy kit, and roughly 0.5 to 1 microgram was reverse transcribed with random hexamers. TCR beta CDR3 regions were amplified with the immunoSEQ multiplex PCR assay covering 54 Vbeta and 13 Jbeta segments. PCR amplification bias was corrected by using a synthetic template baseline for primer optimization and computational correction. The paper's processing steps were these. Reads were annotated to V, D and J genes per IMGT and analyzed with immunoSEQ Analyzer, keeping only productive sequences. To calculate clonality, Shannon entropy was normalized by log2 of the number of productive unique sequences and then subtracted from one. For each patient and control, public and private clones were evaluated among the 100 most prevalent clones. Clones were defined as Susac-specific if absent from the healthy and MS cohorts, from around 1,000 published viral clones and from other ImmuneACCESS disease sequences. The public sequencing data were trimmed at Q25 with fastp and processed into clonotypes with MiXCR by TCRdb, which kept only in-frame beta chains. Each entry merges the rows of one CDR3 protein and shows their most common DNA and genes. The V and J calls reflect TCRdb's pipeline rather than the authors' work. This sample gives 100,000 or so distinct CDR3 sequences in total; over 90% of them show up just once. Roughly 0.3% of the sample comes from the top ten.

About this clonotype: There is no known antigen for this receptor. No base qualities exist here, and no much larger clone lies one base off it.

This clonotype was sampled from a human donor with Susac syndrome. Source material: CD4+ T cells from PBMCs. The V and J genes are TRBV9 and TRBJ2-7; 7 bases in the junction line up with TRBD2. The CDR3 reads as follows: CASSVGGGAYEQYF. The DNA is as follows: TGTGCCAGCAGCGTAGGGGGGGGAGCGTACGAGCAGTACTTC.